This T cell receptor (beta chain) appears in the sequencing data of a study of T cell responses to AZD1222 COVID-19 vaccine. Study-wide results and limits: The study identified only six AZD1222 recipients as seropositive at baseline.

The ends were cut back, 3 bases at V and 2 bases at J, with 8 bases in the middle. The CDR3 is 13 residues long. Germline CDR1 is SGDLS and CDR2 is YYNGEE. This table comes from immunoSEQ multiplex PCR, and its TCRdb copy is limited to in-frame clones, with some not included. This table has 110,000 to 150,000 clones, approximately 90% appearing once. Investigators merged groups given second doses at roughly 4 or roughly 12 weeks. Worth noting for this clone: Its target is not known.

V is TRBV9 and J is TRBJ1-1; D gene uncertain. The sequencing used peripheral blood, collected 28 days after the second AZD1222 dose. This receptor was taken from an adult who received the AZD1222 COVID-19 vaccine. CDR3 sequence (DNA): TGTGCCAGCAGCGATGACTCCAACACTGAAGCTTTCTTT. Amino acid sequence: CASSDDSNTEAFF.